The entry below gives a single T cell receptor beta chain sequence along with its context. This entry comes from a study of read filtering for tumor transcriptome and immune sequencing. About the study: RNA-seq yielded only about 75 to 1,300 TCR reads, IR-seq about 4.05 to 11 million.

From approximately 400 ng of RNA, a library with molecular barcoded alpha/delta and beta/gamma adaptors was made. TCRdb redid the calling of the reads with MiXCR, one entry per CDR3 protein. Among 100,000 to 150,000 distinct CDR3 sequences listed, roughly 13% were seen once. The CDR3 is 15 amino acids. Germline CDR1 reads SGHDN; CDR2 reads FVKESK. V dropped 1 base and J dropped 3; count of bases not matched to a gene: 5. The gene calls are TRBV14 and TRBJ2-5; 7 nucleotides line up with TRBD2. Specimen: a population of CD138-negative cells sorted from bone marrow. The sequence was obtained from a donor at least 40 years old with multiple myeloma. Written as DNA, the CDR3 is TGTGCCAGCAGCCAAGGGGACTACCTCGAAGAGACCCAGTACTTC. Protein: CASSQGDYLEETQYF.